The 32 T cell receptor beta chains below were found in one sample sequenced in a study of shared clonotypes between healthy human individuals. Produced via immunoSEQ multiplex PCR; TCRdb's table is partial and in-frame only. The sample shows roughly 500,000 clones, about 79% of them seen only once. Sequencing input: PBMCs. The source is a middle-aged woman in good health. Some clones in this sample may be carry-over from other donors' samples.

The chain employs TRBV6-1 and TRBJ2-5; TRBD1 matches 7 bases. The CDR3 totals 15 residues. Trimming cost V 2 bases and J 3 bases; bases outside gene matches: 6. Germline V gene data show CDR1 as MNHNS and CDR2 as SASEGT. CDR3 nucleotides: TGTGCCAGCAGTGAAAGTGGCGGACAGGAAGAGACCCAGTACTTC. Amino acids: CASSESGGQEETQYF.

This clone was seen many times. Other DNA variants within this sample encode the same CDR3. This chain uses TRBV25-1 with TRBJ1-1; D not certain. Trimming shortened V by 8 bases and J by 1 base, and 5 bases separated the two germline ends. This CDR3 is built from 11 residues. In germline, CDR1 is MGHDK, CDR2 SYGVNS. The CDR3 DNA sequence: TGTGCCAGCTTCGGGAACACTGAAGCTTTCTTT. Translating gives CASFGNTEAFF.

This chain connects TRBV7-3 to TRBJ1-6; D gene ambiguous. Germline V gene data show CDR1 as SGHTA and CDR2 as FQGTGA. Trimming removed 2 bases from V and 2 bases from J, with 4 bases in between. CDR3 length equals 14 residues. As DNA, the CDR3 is TGTGCCAGCAGCTTAGGGGCCTATAATTCACCCCTCCACTTT. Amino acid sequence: CASSLGAYNSPLHF.

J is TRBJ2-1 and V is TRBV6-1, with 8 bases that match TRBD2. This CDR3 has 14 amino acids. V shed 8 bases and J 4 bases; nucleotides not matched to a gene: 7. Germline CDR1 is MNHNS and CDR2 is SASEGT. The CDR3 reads CASSASGHYNEQFF. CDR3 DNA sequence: TGTGCCAGCTCAGCTAGCGGGCATTACAATGAGCAGTTCTTC.

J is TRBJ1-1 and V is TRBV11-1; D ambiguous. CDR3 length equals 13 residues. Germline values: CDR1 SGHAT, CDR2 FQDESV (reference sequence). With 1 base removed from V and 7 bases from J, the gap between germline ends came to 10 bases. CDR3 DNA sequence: TGTGCCAGCAGCTTAGGGGAGAGGCGTGAAGCTTTCTTT. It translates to CASSLGERREAFF.

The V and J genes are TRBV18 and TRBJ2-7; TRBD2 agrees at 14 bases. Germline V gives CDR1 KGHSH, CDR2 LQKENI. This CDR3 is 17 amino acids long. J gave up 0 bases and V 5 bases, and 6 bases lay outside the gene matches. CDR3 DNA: TGTGCCAGCTCATGGGGGACTAGCGGGAGCGGCTCCTACGAGCAGTACTTC. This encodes CASSWGTSGSGSYEQYF. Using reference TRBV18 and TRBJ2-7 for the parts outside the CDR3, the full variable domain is NAGVMQNPRHLVRRRGQEARLRCSPMKGHSHVYWYRQLPEEGLKFMVYLQKENIIDESGMPKERFSAEFPKEGPSILRIQQVVRGDSAAYFCASSWGTSGSGSYEQYFGPGTRLTVT.

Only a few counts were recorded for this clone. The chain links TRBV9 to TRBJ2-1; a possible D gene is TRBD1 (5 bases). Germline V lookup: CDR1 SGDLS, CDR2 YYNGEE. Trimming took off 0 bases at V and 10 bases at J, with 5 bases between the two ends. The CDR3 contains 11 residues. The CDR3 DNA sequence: TGTGCCAGCAGCGTAGAGGGGGAGCAGTTCTTC. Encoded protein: CASSVEGEQFF.

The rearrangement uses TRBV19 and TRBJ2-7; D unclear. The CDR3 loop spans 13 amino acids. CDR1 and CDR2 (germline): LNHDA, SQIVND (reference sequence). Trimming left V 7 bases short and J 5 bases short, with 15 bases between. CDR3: CASTQSPRNEQYF. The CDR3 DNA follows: TGTGCCAGTACCCAATCCCCAAGGAACGAGCAGTACTTC.

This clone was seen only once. The CDR3 spells CSVGVAGAYEQYF. DNA for the CDR3: TGCAGCGTTGGGGTGGCGGGGGCTTACGAGCAGTACTTC. The chain combines TRBV29-1 with TRBJ2-7, with a possible D match to TRBD2 (7 bases). The V and J ends lost 4 bases and 4 bases respectively, with 14 bases between them. The CDR3 is 13 residues long. Per the germline V gene, CDR1 is SQVTM and CDR2 is ANQGSEA.

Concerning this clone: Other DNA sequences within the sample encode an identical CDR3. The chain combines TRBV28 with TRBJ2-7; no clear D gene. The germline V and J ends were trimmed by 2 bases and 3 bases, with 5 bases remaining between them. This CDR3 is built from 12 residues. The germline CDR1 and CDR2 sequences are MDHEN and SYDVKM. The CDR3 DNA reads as TGTGCCAGCAGTTTAAGGAACTACGAGCAGTACTTC. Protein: CASSLRNYEQYF. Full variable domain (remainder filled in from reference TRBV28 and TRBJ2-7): DVKVTQSSRYLVKRTGEKVFLECVQDMDHENMFWYRQDPGLGLRLIYFSYDVKMKEKGDIPEGYSVSREKKERFSLILESASTNQTSMYLCASSLRNYEQYFGPGTRLTVT.

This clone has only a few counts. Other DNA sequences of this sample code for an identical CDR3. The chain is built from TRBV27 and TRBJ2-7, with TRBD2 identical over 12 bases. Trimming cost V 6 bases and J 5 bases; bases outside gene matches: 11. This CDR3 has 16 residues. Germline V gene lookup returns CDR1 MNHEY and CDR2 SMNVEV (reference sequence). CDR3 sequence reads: CASRTSGRRGENEQYF. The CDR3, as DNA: TGTGCCAGCAGGACTAGCGGGAGAAGAGGGGAAAACGAGCAGTACTTC.

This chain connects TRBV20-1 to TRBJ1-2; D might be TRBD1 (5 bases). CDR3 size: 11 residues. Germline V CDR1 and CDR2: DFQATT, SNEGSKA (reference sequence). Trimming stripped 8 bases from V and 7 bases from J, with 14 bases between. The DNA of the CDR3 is TGCAGTTTCAGGGATCCTCCTGGCTACACCTTC. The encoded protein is CSFRDPPGYTF.

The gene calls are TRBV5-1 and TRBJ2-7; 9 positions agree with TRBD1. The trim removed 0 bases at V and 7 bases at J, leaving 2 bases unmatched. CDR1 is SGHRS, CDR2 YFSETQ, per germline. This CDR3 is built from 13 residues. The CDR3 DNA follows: TGCGCCAGCAGCTTGGTTGGGACAGGGGAGCAGTACTTC. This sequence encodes CASSLVGTGEQYF.

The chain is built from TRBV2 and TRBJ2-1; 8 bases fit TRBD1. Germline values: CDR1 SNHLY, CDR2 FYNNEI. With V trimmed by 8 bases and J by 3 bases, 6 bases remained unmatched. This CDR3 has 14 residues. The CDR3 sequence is CASWIGTGYNEQFF. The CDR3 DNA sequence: TGTGCCAGCTGGATCGGGACAGGCTACAATGAGCAGTTCTTC. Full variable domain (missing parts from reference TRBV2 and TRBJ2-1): EPEVTQTPSHQVTQMGQEVILRCVPISNHLYFYWYRQILGQKVEFLVSFYNNEISEKSEIFDDQFSVERPDGSNFTLKIRSTKLEDSAMYFCASWIGTGYNEQFFGPGTRLTVL.

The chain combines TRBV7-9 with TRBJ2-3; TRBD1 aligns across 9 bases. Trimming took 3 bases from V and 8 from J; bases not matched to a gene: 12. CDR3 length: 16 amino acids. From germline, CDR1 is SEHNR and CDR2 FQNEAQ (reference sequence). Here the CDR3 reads CASSLATSDRGSTQYF. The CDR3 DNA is TGTGCCAGCAGCTTGGCCACCAGCGACAGGGGGTCTACGCAGTATTTT.

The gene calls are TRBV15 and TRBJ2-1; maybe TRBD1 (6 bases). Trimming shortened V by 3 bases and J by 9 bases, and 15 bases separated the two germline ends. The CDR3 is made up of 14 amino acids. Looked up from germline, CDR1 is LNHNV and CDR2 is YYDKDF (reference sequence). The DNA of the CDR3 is TGTGCCACCAGCAGGGGGGCCCGAGGGAGTGAGCAGTTCTTC. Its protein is CATSRGARGSEQFF.

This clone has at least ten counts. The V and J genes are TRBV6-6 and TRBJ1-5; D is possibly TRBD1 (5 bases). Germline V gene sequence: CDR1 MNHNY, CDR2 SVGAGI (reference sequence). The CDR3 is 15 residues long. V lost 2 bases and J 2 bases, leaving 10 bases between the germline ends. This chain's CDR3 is CASSYRDSGNQPQHF. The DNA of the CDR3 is TGTGCCAGCAGTTACCGAGACAGCGGCAATCAGCCCCAGCATTTT.

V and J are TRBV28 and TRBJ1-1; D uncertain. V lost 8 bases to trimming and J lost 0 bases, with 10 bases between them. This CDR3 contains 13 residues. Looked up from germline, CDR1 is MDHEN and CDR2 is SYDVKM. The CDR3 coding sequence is TGTGCCAGCGGTGGACGGGTGAACACTGAAGCTTTCTTT. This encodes CASGGRVNTEAFF.

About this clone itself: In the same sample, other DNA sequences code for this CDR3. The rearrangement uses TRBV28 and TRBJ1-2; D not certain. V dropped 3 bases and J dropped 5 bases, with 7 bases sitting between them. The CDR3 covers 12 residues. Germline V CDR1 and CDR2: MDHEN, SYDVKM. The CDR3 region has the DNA TGTGCCAGCAGTTTGGGCGGGTATGGCTACACCTTC. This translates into CASSLGGYGYTF.

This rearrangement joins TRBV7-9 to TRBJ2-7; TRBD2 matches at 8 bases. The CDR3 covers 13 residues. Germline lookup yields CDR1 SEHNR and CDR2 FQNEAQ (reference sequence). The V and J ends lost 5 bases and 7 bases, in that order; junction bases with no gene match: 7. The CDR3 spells CASSPRVAGEQYF. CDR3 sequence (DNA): TGTGCCAGCAGCCCCCGGGTAGCGGGAGAGCAGTACTTC.

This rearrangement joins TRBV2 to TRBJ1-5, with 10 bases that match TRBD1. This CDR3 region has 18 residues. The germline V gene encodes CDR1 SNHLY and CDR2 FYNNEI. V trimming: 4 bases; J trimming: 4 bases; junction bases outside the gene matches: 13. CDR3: CASSGARSRTGGNQPQHF. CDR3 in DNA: TGTGCCAGCAGTGGGGCCCGCTCAAGGACAGGGGGGAATCAGCCCCAGCATTTT.

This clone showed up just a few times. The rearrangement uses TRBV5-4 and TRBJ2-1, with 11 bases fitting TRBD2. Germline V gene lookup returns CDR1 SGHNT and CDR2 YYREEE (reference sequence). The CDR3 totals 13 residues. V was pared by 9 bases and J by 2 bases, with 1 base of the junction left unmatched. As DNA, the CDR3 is TGTGCCATTAGCGGGAGGGCCTACAATGAGCAGTTCTTC. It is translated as CAISGRAYNEQFF.

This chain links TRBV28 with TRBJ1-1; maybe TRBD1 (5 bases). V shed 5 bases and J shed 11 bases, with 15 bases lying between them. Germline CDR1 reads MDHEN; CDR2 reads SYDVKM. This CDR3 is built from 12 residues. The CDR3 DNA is TGTGCCAGCAGTCGCCGTAGGGGTATGGCTTTCTTT. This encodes CASSRRRGMAFF.

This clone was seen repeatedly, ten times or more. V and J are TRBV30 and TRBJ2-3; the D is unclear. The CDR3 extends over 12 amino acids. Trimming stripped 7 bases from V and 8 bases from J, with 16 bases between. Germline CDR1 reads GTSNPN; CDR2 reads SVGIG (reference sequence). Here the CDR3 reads CASTWAHSTQYF. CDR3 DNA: TGTGCCTCCACCTGGGCCCATTCTACGCAGTATTTT.

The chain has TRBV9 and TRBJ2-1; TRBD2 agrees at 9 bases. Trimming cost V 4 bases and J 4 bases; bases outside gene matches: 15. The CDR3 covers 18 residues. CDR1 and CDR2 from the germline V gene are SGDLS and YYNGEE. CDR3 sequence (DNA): TGTGCCAGCAGCTCCCCGCCGCAGGCTAGCGGGATGTACAATGAGCAGTTCTTC. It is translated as CASSSPPQASGMYNEQFF.

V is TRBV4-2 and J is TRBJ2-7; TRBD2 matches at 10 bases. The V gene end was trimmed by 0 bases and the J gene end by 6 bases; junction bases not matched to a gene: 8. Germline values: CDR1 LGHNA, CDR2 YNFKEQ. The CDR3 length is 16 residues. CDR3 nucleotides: TGTGCCAGCAGCCAAGACGGGGCTAGCGGGAGCAGCGAGCAGTACTTC. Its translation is CASSQDGASGSSEQYF.

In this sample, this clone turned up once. CDR3 loop: CASSYSWYNEQFF. The CDR3, as DNA: TGTGCCAGCAGCTACAGCTGGTACAATGAGCAGTTCTTC. The chain has TRBV5-6 and TRBJ2-1; no clear D. Germline V gene lookup returns CDR1 SGHDT and CDR2 YYEEEE. V lost 3 bases and J lost 4, with 8 bases in between. CDR3 size: 13 residues.

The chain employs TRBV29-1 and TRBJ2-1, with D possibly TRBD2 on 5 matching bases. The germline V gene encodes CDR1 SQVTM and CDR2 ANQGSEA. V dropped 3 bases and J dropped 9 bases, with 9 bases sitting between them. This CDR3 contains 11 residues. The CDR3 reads CSVEGRAEQFF. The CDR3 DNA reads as TGCAGCGTTGAGGGGAGAGCTGAGCAGTTCTTC.

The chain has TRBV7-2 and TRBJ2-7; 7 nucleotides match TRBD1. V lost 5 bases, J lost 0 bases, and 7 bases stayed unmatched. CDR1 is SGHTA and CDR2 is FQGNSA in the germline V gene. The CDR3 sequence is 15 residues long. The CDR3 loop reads CASSVDRASSYEQYF. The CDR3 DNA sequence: TGTGCCAGCAGCGTCGACAGGGCGAGCTCCTACGAGCAGTACTTC.

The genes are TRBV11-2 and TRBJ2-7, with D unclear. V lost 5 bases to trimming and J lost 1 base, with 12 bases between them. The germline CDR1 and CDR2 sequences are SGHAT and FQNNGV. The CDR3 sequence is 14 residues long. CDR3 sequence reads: CASSQNTQSYEQYF. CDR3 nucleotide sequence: TGTGCCAGCAGCCAAAACACGCAATCCTACGAGCAGTACTTC.

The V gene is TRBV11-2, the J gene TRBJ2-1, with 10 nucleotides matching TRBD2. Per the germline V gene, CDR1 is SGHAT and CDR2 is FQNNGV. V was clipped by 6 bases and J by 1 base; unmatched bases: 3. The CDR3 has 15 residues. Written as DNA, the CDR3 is TGTGCCAGCAGTCAGCGGGAGGGGTCCTACAATGAGCAGTTCTTC. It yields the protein CASSQREGSYNEQFF.

Here the CDR3 reads CAWSAGPARGEKLFF. The CDR3 DNA is TGTGCCTGGAGTGCCGGGCCAGCGAGGGGTGAAAAACTGTTTTTT. The chain links TRBV30 to TRBJ1-4; D may be TRBD1 (5 bases). From germline, CDR1 is GTSNPN and CDR2 SVGIG (reference sequence). V lost 1 base, J lost 7 bases, and 16 bases lay in between. The CDR3 length is 15 residues.